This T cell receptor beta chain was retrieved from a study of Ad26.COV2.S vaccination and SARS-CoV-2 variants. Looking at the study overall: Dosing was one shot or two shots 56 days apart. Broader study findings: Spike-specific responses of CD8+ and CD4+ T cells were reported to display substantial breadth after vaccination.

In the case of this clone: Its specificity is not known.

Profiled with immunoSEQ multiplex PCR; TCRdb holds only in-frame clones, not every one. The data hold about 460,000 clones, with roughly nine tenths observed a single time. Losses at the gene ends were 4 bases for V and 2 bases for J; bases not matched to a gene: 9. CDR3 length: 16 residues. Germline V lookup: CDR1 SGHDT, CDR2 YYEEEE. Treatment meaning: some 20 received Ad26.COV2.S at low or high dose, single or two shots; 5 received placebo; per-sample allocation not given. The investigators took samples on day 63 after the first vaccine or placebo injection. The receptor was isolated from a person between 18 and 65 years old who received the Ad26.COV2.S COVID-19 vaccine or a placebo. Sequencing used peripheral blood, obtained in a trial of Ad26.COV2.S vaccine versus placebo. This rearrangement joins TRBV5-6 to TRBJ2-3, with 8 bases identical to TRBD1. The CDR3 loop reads CASSIRTGTATDTQYF. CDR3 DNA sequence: TGTGCCAGCAGCATACGGACAGGGACCGCCACAGATACGCAGTATTTT.